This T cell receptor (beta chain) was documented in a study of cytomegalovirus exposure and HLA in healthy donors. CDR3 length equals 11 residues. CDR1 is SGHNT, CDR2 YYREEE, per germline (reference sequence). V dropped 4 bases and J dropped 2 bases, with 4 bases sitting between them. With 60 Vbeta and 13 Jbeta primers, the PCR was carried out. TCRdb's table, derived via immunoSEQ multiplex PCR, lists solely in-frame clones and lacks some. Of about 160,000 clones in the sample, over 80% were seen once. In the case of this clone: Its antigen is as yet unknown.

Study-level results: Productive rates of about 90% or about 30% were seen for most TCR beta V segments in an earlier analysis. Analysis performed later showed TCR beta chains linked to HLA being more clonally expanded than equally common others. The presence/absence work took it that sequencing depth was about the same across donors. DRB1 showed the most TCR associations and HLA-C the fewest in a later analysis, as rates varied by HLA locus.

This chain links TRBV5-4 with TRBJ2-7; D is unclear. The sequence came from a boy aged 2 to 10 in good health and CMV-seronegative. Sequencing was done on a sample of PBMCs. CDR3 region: CASSSPYEQYF. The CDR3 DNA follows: TGTGCCAGCAGCAGCCCCTACGAGCAGTACTTC.